The 24 T cell receptor beta chains below all came from one sample that was sequenced in a study of cytomegalovirus exposure and HLA in healthy donors. The primer mix had 60 Vbeta and 13 Jbeta primers. The method was immunoSEQ multiplex PCR; TCRdb's version includes in-frame clones alone and lacks a portion of them. The sample contains some 120,000 clones, 83% of which appear only once. The sample consisted of PBMCs. These receptors were obtained from a woman aged 40-49 years in good health and CMV-seropositive.

CDR3 nucleotides: TGCGCCAGCAGGCAACAGGAGACCGGGGAGCTGTTTTTT. Residues: CASRQQETGELFF. This chain links TRBV5-1 with TRBJ2-2, with a tentative D call TRBD1 (5 bases). The CDR3 consists of 13 residues. Trimming stripped 5 bases from V and 5 bases from J, with 10 bases between. Germline V lookup: CDR1 SGHRS, CDR2 YFSETQ.

V usage is TRBV5-1 and J usage is TRBJ2-1, with D maybe TRBD2 (5 bases). The V gene's germline CDR1 is SGHRS and CDR2 YFSETQ. V dropped 0 bases and J dropped 0 bases, with 13 bases sitting between them. This CDR3 region has 17 residues. This CDR3 is CASSLALSGYSYNEQFF. The CDR3, as DNA: TGCGCCAGCAGCTTGGCCTTAAGCGGCTACTCCTACAATGAGCAGTTCTTC.

This clone was picked up a small number of times. The chain uses TRBV5-1 and TRBJ1-2; 7 positions match TRBD1. The trim removed 3 bases at V and 4 bases at J, leaving 3 bases unmatched. In germline, CDR1 is SGHRS, CDR2 YFSETQ. This CDR3 is built from 13 residues. The CDR3 DNA reads TGCGCCAGCAGCTCACAGGGGATCTATGGCTACACCTTC. Protein product: CASSSQGIYGYTF.

The chain combines TRBV5-6 with TRBJ2-7, with D possibly being TRBD1 (5 bases). Germline CDR1 reads SGHDT; CDR2 reads YYEEEE. The CDR3 is 14 residues long. Trimming took off 2 bases at V and 5 bases at J, with 14 bases between the two ends. The chain's CDR3 is CASSLRPGANEQYF. Here the CDR3 DNA reads TGTGCCAGCAGCTTAAGACCTGGGGCCAACGAGCAGTACTTC.

Only one count was recorded for this clone. The chain links TRBV5-6 to TRBJ2-7; 9 positions match TRBD2. Losses at the gene ends were 1 base for V and 5 bases for J; bases not matched to a gene: 10. The germline V gene has CDR1 SGHDT and CDR2 YYEEEE. This CDR3 is built from 16 residues. DNA for the CDR3: TGTGCCAGCAGCTTGATGGATAGCGGGAGTCCCCACGAGCAGTACTTC. Amino acid sequence: CASSLMDSGSPHEQYF.

The gene calls are TRBV28 and TRBJ1-2; 9 bases line up with TRBD1. The V gene end was trimmed by 4 bases and the J gene end by 2 bases; junction bases not matched to a gene: 8. The CDR3 is 16 residues long. CDR1 MDHEN and CDR2 SYDVKM come from the germline V gene. The CDR3 region has the DNA TGTGCCAGCAGTTCCCCCGGACAGGGGAGAAACTATGGCTACACCTTC. It encodes CASSSPGQGRNYGYTF.

This clone was observed a handful of times. The rearrangement joins TRBV30 to TRBJ2-6; D gene ambiguous. In germline, CDR1 is GTSNPN, CDR2 SVGIG (reference sequence). V shed 3 bases and J shed 0 bases, with 6 bases lying between them. This CDR3 is 14 amino acids long. The CDR3: CAWRSGSGANVLTF. The CDR3, as DNA: TGTGCCTGGAGATCGGGCTCTGGGGCCAACGTCCTGACTTTC.

This chain connects TRBV6-5 to TRBJ1-1, with D perhaps matching TRBD1 (5 bases). V was shortened by 2 bases and J by 2 bases, with 9 bases between the two germline ends. The germline V gene has CDR1 MNHEY and CDR2 SVGAGI. The CDR3 has 14 residues. The CDR3 here is CASSYRGRNTEAFF. The CDR3 DNA reads TGTGCCAGCAGTTACAGGGGCCGTAACACTGAAGCTTTCTTT.

This rearrangement joins TRBV7-9 to TRBJ2-1; 9 nucleotides align to TRBD1. Germline values: CDR1 SEHNR, CDR2 FQNEAQ (reference sequence). The CDR3 has 15 amino acids. Unmatched junction bases numbered 7, after V lost 5 bases and J lost 5 bases. The CDR3 nucleotides read TGTGCCAGCAGCCCGGGGGACAGGGTCCACAATGAGCAGTTCTTC. Translating gives CASSPGDRVHNEQFF.

The chain combines TRBV30 with TRBJ2-5; TRBD2 agrees at 9 bases. V shed 2 bases and J 2 bases; nucleotides not matched to a gene: 6. Per the germline V gene, CDR1 is GTSNPN and CDR2 is SVGIG (reference sequence). This CDR3 has 15 amino acids. For the CDR3, the DNA is TGTGCCTGGAGTACGGGACTAGCTGAACAAGAGACCCAGTACTTC. Translated, it gives CAWSTGLAEQETQYF.

This clone was counted a single time. The rearrangement joins TRBV5-1 to TRBJ1-1; TRBD1 agrees at 11 bases. The length of the CDR3 is 14 residues. Trimming took 0 bases from V and 12 from J; bases not matched to a gene: 7. The germline V gene has CDR1 SGHRS and CDR2 YFSETQ. CDR3 DNA sequence: TGCGCCAGCAGCTTGGACGGGACAGGGGGTAAGACTTTCTTT. It translates to CASSLDGTGGKTFF.

As concerns this clone: An end of the junction does not agree with germline; a read error may underlie this. This rearrangement joins TRBV20-1 to TRBJ2-3; D may be TRBD1 (5 bases). Germline CDR1 DFQATT, CDR2 SNEGSKA (reference sequence). CDR3 length equals 11 residues. CDR3 nucleotide sequence: TGCAGTGCTAGAGATCCTGCAGGGCGGCATTTT. It translates to CSARDPAGRHF.

The chain links TRBV29-1 to TRBJ2-7; 15 nucleotides match TRBD2. This CDR3 spans 15 amino acids. V lost 4 bases to trimming and J lost 5 bases; unmatched junction nucleotides: 6. Looked up from germline, CDR1 is SQVTM and CDR2 is ANQGSEA. CDR3 DNA sequence: TGCAGCGTTGCCGGGACTAGCGGGAGGAAAAACGAGCAGTACTTC. This encodes CSVAGTSGRKNEQYF.

To note about this clone: Other DNA sequences of this sample code for an identical CDR3. The chain recombines TRBV10-1 with TRBJ1-1; D not resolved. The length of the CDR3 is 13 residues. Germline V gene lookup returns CDR1 WNHNN and CDR2 SYGVQD (reference sequence). V shed 2 bases and J shed 2 bases, with 6 bases lying between them. Here the CDR3 reads CASSELRNTEAFF. CDR3 DNA: TGCGCCAGCAGTGAGCTCAGAAACACTGAAGCTTTCTTT.

This clone occurred once. V usage is TRBV7-8 and J usage is TRBJ2-7; TRBD1 might be the D (5 bases). The CDR3 length is 15 residues. Germline V gives CDR1 SGHVS, CDR2 FQNEAQ. The V and J ends lost 1 base and 3 bases respectively, with 13 bases between them. The chain's CDR3 is CASSLVAGRIYEQYF. In DNA form, the CDR3 reads TGTGCCAGCAGCTTAGTAGCAGGGCGGATCTACGAGCAGTACTTC.

V gene TRBV6-1 combines with J gene TRBJ1-3; D gene unclear. CDR1 and CDR2 from the germline V gene are MNHNS and SASEGT. The CDR3 spans 13 residues. Deletions cut 7 bases from V and 2 bases from J, with 9 bases between. In DNA form, the CDR3 reads TGTGCCAGCAATAGAGGCCCTGGAAACACCATATATTTT. Residues: CASNRGPGNTIYF.

This rearrangement joins TRBV19 to TRBJ2-1; perhaps TRBD2 as D (6 bases). The CDR3 has 17 amino acids. Germline V gene lookup returns CDR1 LNHDA and CDR2 SQIVND (reference sequence). V was trimmed by 0 bases and J by 5 bases, leaving 17 bases between them. In DNA form, the CDR3 reads TGTGCCAGTAGTATAGATTACTGGGACTTGGGCGACAATGAGCAGTTCTTC. Its translation: CASSIDYWDLGDNEQFF. The full variable domain, with the rest looked up from reference TRBV19 and TRBJ2-1, is DGGITQSPKYLFRKEGQNVTLSCEQNLNHDAMYWYRQDPGQGLRLIYYSQIVNDFQKGDIAEGYSVSREKKESFPLTVTSAQKNPTAFYLCASSIDYWDLGDNEQFFGPGTRLTVL.

The chain joins TRBV7-3 to TRBJ2-3; possibly TRBD1 for D (5 bases). From germline, CDR1 is SGHTA and CDR2 FQGTGA. The CDR3 is 13 residues long. Trimming stripped 7 bases from V and 2 bases from J, with 10 bases between. CDR3 protein: CASMKTATDTQYF. The CDR3 DNA reads as TGTGCCAGCATGAAGACAGCCACAGATACGCAGTATTTT.

The chain is built from TRBV27 and TRBJ1-1; no clear D gene. The CDR3 extends over 14 amino acids. In germline, CDR1 is MNHEY, CDR2 SMNVEV (reference sequence). Trimming cost V 8 bases and J 4 bases, with 17 bases left between them. The CDR3 DNA sequence: TGTGCCAGCGGGAGGACGGGTGTTGTCACTGAAGCTTTCTTT. Residues: CASGRTGVVTEAFF.

In its sample, this clone was seen once. The chain's CDR3 is CASSRTMAGEQYF. The CDR3 region has the DNA TGTGCCAGCAGTAGGACTATGGCGGGCGAGCAGTACTTC. This chain uses TRBV6-6 with TRBJ2-5, with D tentatively TRBD2 (6 bases). The tail of the sequence fits TRBJ2-7 better, so the J call may be wrong. Germline CDR1 reads MNHNY; CDR2 reads SVGAGI (reference sequence). The length of the CDR3 is 13 residues.

The rearrangement joins TRBV29-1 to TRBJ1-2; possible D gene TRBD1, 5 bases. V was shortened by 3 bases and J by 0 bases, with 8 bases between the two germline ends. CDR1 is SQVTM, CDR2 ANQGSEA, per germline. The CDR3 has 13 amino acids. The CDR3 protein is CSVEVTANYGYTF. In DNA, the CDR3 is TGCAGCGTTGAGGTGACAGCTAACTATGGCTACACCTTC.

The rearrangement links TRBV6-1 to TRBJ2-7; a possible D gene is TRBD2 (5 bases). The CDR3 runs to 14 residues. The ends were cut back, 7 bases at V and 4 bases at J, with 17 bases in the middle. Germline loops: CDR1 MNHNS, CDR2 SASEGT. The CDR3 reads CASKEAGGVYEQYF. In DNA form, the CDR3 reads TGTGCCAGCAAGGAGGCGGGTGGGGTGTACGAGCAGTACTTC.

In its sample, this clone was seen a few times. The chain has TRBV7-2 and TRBJ1-5; D gene uncertain. From germline, CDR1 is SGHTA and CDR2 FQGNSA. Trimming pared 1 base from V and 0 bases from J, leaving 10 bases between. The CDR3 is 16 amino acids. CDR3 amino acids: CASSLVSGVSNQPQHF. The CDR3 nucleotides read TGTGCCAGCAGCTTAGTGTCCGGGGTTAGCAATCAGCCCCAGCATTTT.

This clone was recorded a few times. The V gene is TRBV30, the J gene TRBJ1-5, with a possible D match to TRBD1 (6 bases). From germline, CDR1 is GTSNPN and CDR2 SVGIG (reference sequence). This CDR3 is built from 14 residues. V lost 4 bases, J lost 5 bases, and 15 bases lay in between. The chain's CDR3 is CAWNVQGRDQPQHF. The CDR3 DNA reads as TGTGCCTGGAATGTACAGGGACGTGATCAGCCCCAGCATTTT.